The T cell receptor beta chain under discussion was sequenced for a study of blood T cell repertoires in COVID-19. This clone was found once. In germline, CDR1 is SEHNR, CDR2 FQNEAQ (reference sequence). The CDR3 totals 11 residues. V was pared by 4 bases and J by 10 bases, with 8 bases between. The method was immunoSEQ multiplex PCR; TCRdb's version includes in-frame clones alone and lacks a portion of them. Seen here are a few hundred thousand clones, about 85% observed once, and the top ten hold around 4.5%. This chain links TRBV7-9 with TRBJ2-1; possibly TRBD2 for D (5 bases). Sequencing was performed on peripheral blood. This clonotype was obtained from a woman aged 45-65 years with active or convalescent COVID-19. The CDR3, as DNA: TGTGCCAGCAGCTCCGAGCGGGAGCAGTTCTTC. Translating gives CASSSEREQFF.